This TCR beta chain was obtained from a study of blood T cell repertoires in COVID-19. Study-wide context: The analysed material was cDNA or gDNA that came from T cells, B-cell-depleted T cells, or PBMCs.

The germline V gene has CDR1 SGDLS and CDR2 YYNGEE. Trimming cost V 4 bases and J 1 base; bases outside gene matches: 7. The CDR3 spans 16 residues. The table lists this clone with a few counts. Per the original methods: For nucleated cells, counts were estimated from reference gene primer amplification. The method was immunoSEQ multiplex PCR; TCRdb's version includes in-frame clones alone and lacks a portion of them. V and J calls and clone size come straight from that table; D and trimming were deduced from the DNA. The table has 150,000 to 200,000 clones, around 80% seen once. The TCR originated in a woman of 80 years or more with acute or convalescent COVID-19. The chain recombines TRBV9 with TRBJ1-3; 8 nucleotides line up with TRBD1. Sequencing used peripheral blood. The CDR3 protein is CASSLNTGGSGNTIYF. Written as DNA, the CDR3 is TGTGCCAGCAGCCTCAACACAGGGGGATCTGGAAACACCATATATTTT.